Sequencing of this T cell receptor beta chain was carried out in a study of blood T cell repertoires in COVID-19. For the study at large: In each case, the material was cDNA or gDNA derived from T cells, B-cell-depleted T cells, or PBMCs.

Germline V gene sequence: CDR1 SGHRS, CDR2 YFSETQ. V dropped 4 bases and J dropped 0 bases, with 10 bases sitting between them. This CDR3 has 15 amino acids. Original analysis: Researchers report that nucleated cell counts were estimated from reference gene primer amplification. Here immunoSEQ multiplex PCR was the method, and the copy in TCRdb shows in-frame clones only, minus some. The DNA was the basis for D and trimming; V, J and clone size are from that table. The table includes approximately 75,000 clones, roughly 90% detected once. The receptor was isolated from a man in his fifties or sixties with acute or convalescent COVID-19. Specimen: peripheral blood. The V gene is TRBV5-1, the J gene TRBJ1-4; D is unresolved. For the CDR3, the DNA is TGCGCCAGCAGCGCTTGGGGAGCAACTAATGAAAAACTGTTTTTT. It specifies CASSAWGATNEKLFF.